The 31 T cell receptor beta chains listed next were all sequenced from one sample in a study of PD-1 blockade in classical Hodgkin lymphoma. Assay used: immunoSEQ multiplex PCR; TCRdb lists only in-frame clones, some missing. Of about 100,000 clones in the sample, around 89% were seen once. Every patient was affected by relapse after autologous stem cell transplantation, while exposure to brentuximab vedotin was not uniform. The sample was peripheral blood mononuclear cells (PBMCs), taken before the second cycle of nivolumab. Source of these receptors: a human donor with classical Hodgkin lymphoma.

The chain uses TRBV5-8 and TRBJ1-6, with D tentatively TRBD1 (5 bases). V dropped 5 bases and J dropped 9 bases, with 18 bases sitting between them. The CDR3 length is 15 residues. The germline gives CDR1 SGHTS, CDR2 YDEGEE. The CDR3 sequence is CASRTPGTAPSPLHF. CDR3 DNA: TGTGCCAGCAGGACCCCCGGGACGGCCCCTTCACCCCTCCACTTT.

V is TRBV7-9 and J is TRBJ2-7, with TRBD1 matching over 7 bases. The V and J ends lost 5 bases and 2 bases, in that order; junction bases with no gene match: 0. The V gene's germline CDR1 is SEHNR and CDR2 FQNEAQ (reference sequence). This CDR3 has 12 amino acids. The chain's CDR3 is CASSGTAYEQYF. As DNA, the CDR3 is TGTGCCAGCAGCGGGACAGCCTACGAGCAGTACTTC.

The CDR3 nucleotides are TGTGCCAGTAGTATATTAGTGGGGGCCTACGAGCAGTACTTC. Translated, it gives CASSILVGAYEQYF. The chain links TRBV19 to TRBJ2-7; D might be TRBD1 or TRBD2, each matching 5 bases. The germline V gene encodes CDR1 LNHDA and CDR2 SQIVND (reference sequence). Trimming removed 2 bases from V and 2 bases from J, with 10 bases in between. The CDR3 sequence is 14 residues long.

The rearrangement joins TRBV9 to TRBJ2-7; D might be TRBD1 (8 bases). The length of the CDR3 is 13 residues. CDR1 is SGDLS, CDR2 YYNGEE, per germline. V lost 7 bases to trimming and J lost 12 bases, with 23 bases between them. CDR3 residues: CASHHGQGGGRYF. The CDR3 DNA follows: TGTGCCAGCCACCACGGACAGGGAGGGGGTAGGTACTTC.

The chain is built from TRBV30 and TRBJ2-1; D not resolved. CDR3 length: 10 residues. Trimming left V 1 base short and J 9 bases short, with 4 bases between. Germline V gene data show CDR1 as GTSNPN and CDR2 as SVGIG (reference sequence). DNA of the CDR3: TGTGCCTGGAGTGAAAGTGAGCAGTTCTTC. Protein product: CAWSESEQFF.

The chain combines TRBV4-3 with TRBJ2-1; TRBD2 agrees at 9 bases. J was trimmed by 7 bases and V by 5 bases; bases with no gene match: 12. Germline loops: CDR1 LGHNA, CDR2 YSLEER. The CDR3 covers 16 residues. CDR3 nucleotide sequence: TGCGCCAGCAGCATATTTGCGGGGGGGTTTTTGAATGAGCAGTTCTTC. It specifies CASSIFAGGFLNEQFF.

The chain links TRBV7-9 to TRBJ1-3; no firm D call. The CDR3 has 16 amino acids. V gave up 1 base and J gave up 3 bases, with 13 bases separating them. Germline CDR1 reads SEHNR; CDR2 reads FQNEAQ (reference sequence). CDR3 sequence (DNA): TGTGCCAGCAGCTTAGTTCCGCGGGATCTTGGAAACACCATATATTTT. Its translation is CASSLVPRDLGNTIYF.

The chain has TRBV7-6 and TRBJ1-3; maybe TRBD1 (6 bases). V gave up 5 bases and J gave up 2 bases, with 13 bases separating them. Germline loops: CDR1 SGHVS, CDR2 FNYEAQ. The CDR3 loop spans 15 amino acids. The CDR3 nucleotides are TGTGCCAGCAGCCTAGTAGGGGGTACTGGAAACACCATATATTTT. Its translation is CASSLVGGTGNTIYF.

In this sample, this clone turned up a few times. V usage is TRBV27 and J usage is TRBJ2-7; D ambiguous. CDR3 length: 15 residues. The V end lost 5 bases, the J end lost 6 bases, and 20 bases lay between the germline ends. Germline V gives CDR1 MNHEY, CDR2 SMNVEV (reference sequence). The CDR3 reads CASSPLLGSGSEQYF. Written as DNA, the CDR3 is TGTGCCAGCAGTCCCCTTTTAGGGTCGGGCTCCGAGCAGTACTTC.

The chain has TRBV9 and TRBJ2-7, with D possibly TRBD2 on 7 matching bases. Per germline, CDR1 SGDLS and CDR2 YYNGEE. Trimming cost V 0 bases and J 0 bases, with 10 bases left between them. The CDR3 runs 15 residues. The CDR3 DNA sequence: TGTGCCAGCAGCGTAGGAGGGGGGGACTCCTACGAGCAGTACTTC. Translating gives CASSVGGGDSYEQYF.

This clone came up once. This chain links TRBV29-1 with TRBJ1-2; D remains ambiguous. The CDR3 length is 12 residues. Trimming removed 0 bases at V and 5 bases at J, with 7 bases between. From germline, CDR1 is SQVTM and CDR2 ANQGSEA. CDR3 loop: CSVEDPEYGYTF. In DNA form, the CDR3 reads TGCAGCGTTGAAGACCCTGAGTATGGCTACACCTTC.

This chain uses TRBV5-4 with TRBJ2-7, with D tentatively TRBD2 (7 bases). This CDR3 has 16 residues. Germline CDR1 reads SGHNT; CDR2 reads YYREEE (reference sequence). Trimming removed 0 bases from V and 2 bases from J, with 15 bases in between. The CDR3 DNA sequence: TGTGCCAGCAGCTTGGAGGGGGGGCAGGTGGCCTACGAGCAGTACTTC. Its protein product is CASSLEGGQVAYEQYF.

V usage is TRBV5-1 and J usage is TRBJ2-5; D perhaps matches TRBD1 (5 bases). Deletions cut 0 bases from V and 4 bases from J, with 7 bases between. Per the germline V gene, CDR1 is SGHRS and CDR2 is YFSETQ. The CDR3 runs 13 residues. The DNA for the CDR3 is TGCGCCAGCAGCTTGGGTAGGGGAGAGACCCAGTACTTC. This sequence encodes CASSLGRGETQYF.

This clone was seen only once. The chain uses TRBV11-2 and TRBJ1-2, with D perhaps matching TRBD1 (5 bases). Germline V lookup: CDR1 SGHAT, CDR2 FQNNGV. V lost 4 bases and J lost 4, with 16 bases in between. The CDR3 runs to 15 residues. The CDR3 DNA sequence: TGTGCCAGCAGCTCCCGTGGACAATCCCTCTATGGCTACACCTTC. This sequence encodes CASSSRGQSLYGYTF.

The chain employs TRBV30 and TRBJ2-7; D not resolved. Per germline, CDR1 GTSNPN and CDR2 SVGIG (reference sequence). CDR3 length: 12 residues. Trimming pared 2 bases from V and 2 bases from J, leaving 7 bases between. The CDR3 region has the DNA TGTGCCTGGAGTCAATTCCCCTACGAGCAGTACTTC. It specifies CAWSQFPYEQYF.

The chain is built from TRBV2 and TRBJ1-2; possible D gene TRBD1, 5 bases. The germline V gene has CDR1 SNHLY and CDR2 FYNNEI. The CDR3 has 14 residues. Between the trimmed V and J ends, which lost 6 bases and 2 bases, there was a span of 13 bases. Written as DNA, the CDR3 is TGTGCCAGCAGCGGGCTCCGGGGGAACTATGGCTACACCTTC. Protein product: CASSGLRGNYGYTF. Using reference TRBV2 and TRBJ1-2 for the parts outside the CDR3, the full variable domain is EPEVTQTPSHQVTQMGQEVILRCVPISNHLYFYWYRQILGQKVEFLVSFYNNEISEKSEIFDDQFSVERPDGSNFTLKIRSTKLEDSAMYFCASSGLRGNYGYTFGSGTRLTVV.

The rearrangement links TRBV7-7 to TRBJ1-1; the D is unclear. Trimming took 5 bases from V and 9 from J, leaving 16 bases between them. From germline, CDR1 is SSHAT and CDR2 FNYEAQ (reference sequence). The CDR3 extends over 13 amino acids. The CDR3 DNA follows: TGTGCCAGCAGCCACGGACGTGAACAAAAAGCTTTCTTT. It translates to CASSHGREQKAFF.

This clone was detected only once. The CDR3: CASTDFGVNGYTF. The CDR3 DNA sequence: TGTGCCAGCACCGACTTCGGGGTAAACGGCTACACCTTC. The chain combines TRBV28 with TRBJ1-2; D gene uncertain. CDR3 length: 13 amino acids. Between the trimmed V and J ends, which lost 7 bases and 8 bases, there was a span of 17 bases. Per germline, CDR1 MDHEN and CDR2 SYDVKM.

This clone is a singleton in its sample. The rearrangement uses TRBV7-7 and TRBJ2-5, with 12 bases lining up with TRBD2. The CDR3 runs 16 residues. CDR1 and CDR2 (germline): SSHAT, FNYEAQ (reference sequence). After removal of 3 bases from V and 0 bases from J, the junction contained 2 bases not matched to a gene. For the CDR3, the DNA is TGTGCCAGCAGCTTCCTAGCGGGGGGGCACCAAGAGACCCAGTACTTC. Its translation: CASSFLAGGHQETQYF.

The chain links TRBV13 to TRBJ2-7; D is possibly TRBD2 (5 bases). V shed 0 bases and J shed 2 bases, with 11 bases lying between them. Germline CDR1 and CDR2: PRHDT and FYEKMQ (reference sequence). CDR3 length: 15 amino acids. CDR3: CASSLGRGTPYEQYF. CDR3 nucleotides: TGTGCCAGCAGCTTAGGCCGGGGTACCCCCTACGAGCAGTACTTC.

The V call is TRBV7-2, the J call TRBJ2-7; a weak D match, TRBD2 (5 bases). Trimming cost V 5 bases and J 0 bases, with 17 bases left between them. Germline V gene sequence: CDR1 SGHTA, CDR2 FQGNSA. The CDR3 totals 16 residues. The DNA of the CDR3 is TGTGCCAGCAGCCTAGGTAGGACTCCGAGCTCCTACGAGCAGTACTTC. Translated, it gives CASSLGRTPSSYEQYF.

V and J are TRBV29-1 and TRBJ1-1, with D possibly TRBD1 on 5 matching bases. CDR1 SQVTM and CDR2 ANQGSEA come from the germline V gene. V was trimmed by 7 bases and J by 1 base, leaving 13 bases between them. CDR3 length: 13 amino acids. DNA for the CDR3: TGCAGCGCCTCGGACACCCCGAACACTGAAGCTTTCTTT. It yields the protein CSASDTPNTEAFF. The full variable domain, in which reference TRBV29-1 and TRBJ1-1 provide the parts outside the CDR3, is SAVISQKPSRDICQRGTSLTIQCQVDSQVTMMFWYRQQPGQSLTLIATANQGSEATYESGFVIDKFPISRPNLTFSTLTVSNMSPEDSSIYLCSASDTPNTEAFFGQGTRLTVV.

The chain combines TRBV13 with TRBJ1-1, with TRBD1 identical over 8 bases. Germline CDR1 is PRHDT and CDR2 is FYEKMQ (reference sequence). V shed 4 bases and J 0 bases; nucleotides not matched to a gene: 10. The length of the CDR3 is 17 residues. CDR3 sequence: CASSSRTGWGMNTEAFF. Here the CDR3 DNA reads TGTGCCAGCAGCTCCCGGACAGGGTGGGGGATGAACACTGAAGCTTTCTTT.

The gene calls are TRBV27 and TRBJ2-7; D ambiguous. Trimming pared 6 bases from V and 4 bases from J, leaving 16 bases between. CDR3 length: 14 residues. From germline, CDR1 is MNHEY and CDR2 SMNVEV (reference sequence). The CDR3 is CASRAPSPVYEQYF. The DNA of the CDR3 is TGTGCCAGCAGGGCCCCCAGTCCCGTGTACGAGCAGTACTTC.

This sequence joins TRBV7-9 and TRBJ2-5; 10 bases map to TRBD1. This CDR3 has 14 residues. The junction had 4 bases not matched to a gene; V was cut back by 4 bases and J by 5 bases. Germline V gene data show CDR1 as SEHNR and CDR2 as FQNEAQ (reference sequence). Here the CDR3 reads CASSSGTGVETQYF. The CDR3 DNA follows: TGTGCCAGCAGCTCCGGGACAGGGGTCGAGACCCAGTACTTC.

The chain carries TRBV5-8 and TRBJ2-7; 10 bases line up with TRBD1. Germline-derived CDR1 and CDR2 are SGHTS and YDEGEE. The CDR3 runs to 16 residues. J lost 2 bases, V lost 3 bases, and 8 bases had no gene match. This CDR3 is CASSSLPGQGPYEQYF. DNA for the CDR3: TGTGCCAGCAGCTCTTTACCGGGACAGGGGCCCTACGAGCAGTACTTC.

This chain uses TRBV15 with TRBJ1-2; D is ambiguous. CDR3 size: 14 residues. V was shortened by 1 base and J by 4 bases, with 10 bases between the two germline ends. Looked up from germline, CDR1 is LNHNV and CDR2 is YYDKDF (reference sequence). CDR3 residues: CATSRALAVYGYTF. The CDR3 DNA is TGTGCCACCAGCAGAGCGTTAGCAGTCTATGGCTACACCTTC.

The chain couples TRBV11-2 to TRBJ1-2; 7 bases fit TRBD1. This CDR3 is built from 16 residues. The V segment lost 5 bases and the J segment 2 bases; nucleotides outside the gene matches: 11. CDR1 and CDR2 (germline): SGHAT, FQNNGV. The CDR3 nucleotides are TGTGCCAGCAGCCCGAGGGACAGAAACCTAAACTATGGCTACACCTTC. It specifies CASSPRDRNLNYGYTF.

V gene TRBV11-2 combines with J gene TRBJ1-4, with a possible D match to TRBD1 (5 bases). CDR1 SGHAT and CDR2 FQNNGV come from the germline V gene. Trimming shortened V by 5 bases and J by 7 bases, and 17 bases separated the two germline ends. The length of the CDR3 is 15 residues. This chain's CDR3 is CASSQNRLGGEKLFF. CDR3 nucleotide sequence: TGTGCCAGCAGCCAGAACAGGTTGGGTGGTGAAAAACTGTTTTTT.

This clone was seen more than once but under ten times. This sample also contains other DNA sequences that code for the same CDR3. The V and J genes are TRBV19 and TRBJ2-7; D gene ambiguous. The V end was cut by 5 bases, the J end by 0 bases, with 8 bases between. CDR1 is LNHDA and CDR2 is SQIVND in the germline V gene (reference sequence). This CDR3 is built from 13 residues. The CDR3: CASSPQVSYEQYF. The CDR3 nucleotides read TGTGCCAGTAGTCCCCAGGTCTCCTACGAGCAGTACTTC.

This chain joins TRBV7-8 and TRBJ1-1; D not certain. The CDR3 is 13 residues long. CDR1 and CDR2 from the germline V gene are SGHVS and FQNEAQ. The V gene lost 3 bases and the J gene lost 4 bases, with 9 bases spanning the gap. In DNA, the CDR3 is TGTGCCAGCAGCTTTGGGAGCGGCACTGAAGCTTTCTTT. It codes for CASSFGSGTEAFF.